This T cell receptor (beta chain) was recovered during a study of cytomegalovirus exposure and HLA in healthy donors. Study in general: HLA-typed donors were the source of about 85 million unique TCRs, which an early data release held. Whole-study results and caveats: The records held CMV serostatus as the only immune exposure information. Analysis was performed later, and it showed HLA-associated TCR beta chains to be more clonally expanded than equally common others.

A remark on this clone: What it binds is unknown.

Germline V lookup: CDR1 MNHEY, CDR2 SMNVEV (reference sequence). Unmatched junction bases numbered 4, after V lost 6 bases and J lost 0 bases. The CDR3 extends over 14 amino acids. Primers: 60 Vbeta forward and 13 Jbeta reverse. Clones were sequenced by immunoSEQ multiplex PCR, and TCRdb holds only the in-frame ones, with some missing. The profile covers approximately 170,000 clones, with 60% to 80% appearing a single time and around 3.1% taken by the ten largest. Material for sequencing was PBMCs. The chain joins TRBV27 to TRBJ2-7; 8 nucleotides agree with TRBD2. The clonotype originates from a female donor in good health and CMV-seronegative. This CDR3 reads CASSLGTSSYEQYF. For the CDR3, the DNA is TGTGCCAGCAGCCTCGGGACTAGCTCCTACGAGCAGTACTTC.